The present TCR beta chain was sequenced within a study of blood T cells in healthy people across ages. PCR was performed a second time for about 7 to 11 cycles using a sample-barcoded 5' primer and a J-beta primer mix. TCRdb reprocessed the 5' RACE reads via MiXCR and lists one record per CDR3 protein. Among roughly 2 million distinct CDR3 sequences listed, around 50% were seen once. The donors, aged roughly 6 to 100, were healthy Caucasians from Russia. Donors gave around 9.3 milliliters of peripheral blood apiece. Comment on this clonotype: Its target is not known. This may be a read error: a much more frequent sequence differs by one nucleotide.

General observations from the study: Changes in expanded clonotypes were possibly confounded, as the CMV status of donors was unknown. Strong correlation existed between TCR beta diversity and naive T cell percentage.

The clonotype originates from a woman in her 40s in good health. The material sequenced was blood.

CDR3 loop: CANSRGGGSTDTQYF. The CDR3 nucleotides read TGTGCCAACAGTCGCGGGGGGGGTAGCACAGATACGCAGTATTTT. The chain uses TRBV28 and TRBJ2-3; 9 nucleotides agree with TRBD2. Germline V gives CDR1 MDHEN, CDR2 SYDVKM. This CDR3 region has 15 residues.